This is a list of T cell receptor beta chains from one sample in a study of blood T cell repertoires in COVID-19. TCRdb keeps only in-frame clones here, not all; method: immunoSEQ multiplex PCR. The sample shows about 130,000 clones, over 75% of them seen only once. Sequenced material: peripheral blood. The receptors were gathered from a man aged 35-49 years with active or convalescent COVID-19. CDR3s include the opening cysteine and the closing phenylalanine or tryptophan.

v_gene	j_gene	CDR3aa
TRBV5-1	TRBJ1-1	CASSKDRGGTEAFF
TRBV6-5	TRBJ2-3	CASSRGRTDTQYF
TRBV15	TRBJ1-3	CATSKGTRGNTIYF
TRBV5-1	TRBJ2-2	CASSFSGTTPNTGELFF
TRBV23-1	TRBJ2-7	CASSQSGQGYEQYF
TRBV6-5	TRBJ1-5	CASSYGTGSNQPQHF
TRBV5-4	TRBJ2-3	CATGLPSTDTQYF
TRBV19	TRBJ1-6	CASSIQGANSPLHF
TRBV4-2	TRBJ2-7	CASSHRLAGSSYEQYF
TRBV5-6	TRBJ1-1	CASSLGVGTEAFF
TRBV3-1/TRBV3-2	TRBJ1-3	CASSQLDRAIGNTIYF
TRBV5-4	TRBJ2-5	CASSRQGATAETQYF
TRBV5-1	TRBJ2-3	CASSTGQAATDTQYF
TRBV29-1	TRBJ1-1	CSADRGGTEAFF
TRBV12-3/TRBV12-4	TRBJ2-7	CASRLAGSYEQYF
TRBV6-5	TRBJ2-1	CASSYRGKDNEQFF
TRBV20-1	TRBJ2-7	CSASKGANAYEQYF
TRBV7-3	TRBJ2-3	CASSLTSAASTDTQYF
TRBV14	TRBJ1-6	CASSSTTGLGNSPLHF
TRBV18	TRBJ2-1	CASSPVRGTAYNEQFF
TRBV19	TRBJ2-1	CASNNRPGNEQFF
TRBV6-5	TRBJ1-1	CASRGLGGMNTEAFF
TRBV6-5	TRBJ2-1	CASSLTSGGRDEQFF
TRBV9	TRBJ2-5	CASSEARGLQETQYF
TRBV29-1	TRBJ1-3	CSALTGFSGNTIYF
TRBV6-5	TRBJ2-4	CASSPVGLAKNIQYF
TRBV6-5	TRBJ1-1	CASRRTGAGNTEAFF
TRBV5-1	TRBJ2-7	CASSSSHEQYF
TRBV5-1	TRBJ2-7	CASSLAWTGGSYEQYF
TRBV5-1	TRBJ2-2	CASSSKLAGATGELFF
TRBV5-1	TRBJ2-1	CASSEGTGNGEQFF
TRBV29-1	TRBJ2-2	CSVYRTANTGELFF
TRBV21-1	TRBJ2-5	CASSKGARVEETQYF
TRBV2	TRBJ1-5	CASSEQISNQPQHF
TRBV12-3/TRBV12-4	TRBJ2-5	CASSPERGKTQYF
TRBV5-8	TRBJ1-4	CASSFGGAFGRGEKLFF
TRBV7-2	TRBJ1-2	CASREGGGLGYTF
TRBV9	TRBJ1-4	CASSVGTVPNEKLFF
TRBV27	TRBJ2-7	CASSLGGDLTYEQYF
TRBV9	TRBJ2-7	CASSVGGNRYEQYF
TRBV5-1	TRBJ2-1	CASSLEQGGTGEQFF
TRBV5-1	TRBJ2-7	CASSLGGSDEQYF
TRBV27	TRBJ2-5	CASSPWTSTETQYF
TRBV4-1	TRBJ2-7	CASSHGQASYEQYF
TRBV5-1	TRBJ1-6	CASEPGTGVSSPLHF
TRBV20-1	TRBJ2-7	CSGRQGYEQYF
TRBV11-3	TRBJ2-3	CASSSDRVEDTQYF
TRBV4-1	TRBJ2-3	CASSREEPGQGADTQYF
TRBV11-3	TRBJ2-7	CASSLDYGYEQYF
TRBV27	TRBJ1-1	CASSSARSLAEAFF
TRBV7-9	TRBJ2-3	CASSLGDRGLTDTQYF
TRBV6-6	TRBJ1-2	CASSYGGSYYGYTF
TRBV21-1	TRBJ1-3	CASSKLGSSGNTIYF
TRBV7-2	TRBJ2-3	CASSLGLGGGTDTQYF
TRBV6-2/TRBV6-3	TRBJ2-1	CASSYAGGSNEQFF
TRBV19	TRBJ1-4	CASSETGDEKLFF
TRBV5-4	TRBJ1-3	CASSSVTGNTIYF
TRBV27	TRBJ1-5	CASRSRTGGIYSNQPQHF